This paragraph reports one TCR beta chain. TCRdb keeps only in-frame clones here, not all; method: immunoSEQ multiplex PCR. The data hold 77,000 or so clones, with about nine tenths observed a single time. The record originates from a study of technical replicates of blood from a few donors. Sequences were obtained from T cells isolated from PBMCs. This TCR was recovered from a human donor in good health.

CDR3 sequence reads: CASSSRDRVDQPQHF. The CDR3 bases are TGTGCCAGCAGTTCAAGGGACAGGGTGGATCAGCCCCAGCATTTT. The J gene is TRBJ1-5, the V gene TRBV28, with 9 bases that match TRBD1. This CDR3 has 15 residues. Germline CDR1 is MDHEN and CDR2 is SYDVKM. Trimming cost V 4 bases and J 5 bases; bases outside gene matches: 6.